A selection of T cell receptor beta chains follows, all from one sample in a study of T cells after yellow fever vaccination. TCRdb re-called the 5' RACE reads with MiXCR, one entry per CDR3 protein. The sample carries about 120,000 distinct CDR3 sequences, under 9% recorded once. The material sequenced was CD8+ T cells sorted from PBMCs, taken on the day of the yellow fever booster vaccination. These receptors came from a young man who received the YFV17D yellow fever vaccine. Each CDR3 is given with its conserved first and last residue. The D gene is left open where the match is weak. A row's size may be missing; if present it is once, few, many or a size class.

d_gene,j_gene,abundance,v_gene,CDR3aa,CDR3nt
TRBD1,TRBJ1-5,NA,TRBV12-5,CASGFGTGGSQPQHF,TGTGCTAGTGGTTTCGGGACAGGGGGTAGTCAGCCCCAGCATTTT
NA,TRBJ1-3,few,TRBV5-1,CASSSDRSSGNTIYF,TGCGCCAGCAGCTCCGACCGTAGCTCTGGAAACACCATATATTTT
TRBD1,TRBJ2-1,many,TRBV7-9,CASSFGTGVYNEQFF,TGTGCCAGCAGCTTCGGGACAGGGGTCTACAATGAGCAGTTCTTC
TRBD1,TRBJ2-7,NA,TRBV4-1,CASRQGDEQYF,TGCGCCAGTCGACAGGGTGACGAGCAGTACTTC
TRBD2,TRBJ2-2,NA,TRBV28,CASSLVLAGEPGTGELFF,TGTGCCAGCAGTTTGGTACTAGCGGGGGAGCCGGGCACCGGGGAGCTGTTTTTT
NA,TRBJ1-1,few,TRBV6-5,CASIRGGTEAFF,TGTGCCAGCATTAGGGGTGGGACTGAAGCTTTCTTT
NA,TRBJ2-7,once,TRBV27,CASSSGPLSYEQYF,TGTGCCAGCAGTTCCGGACCGCTCTCCTACGAGCAGTACTTC
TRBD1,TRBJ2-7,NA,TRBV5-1,CASSATGQGTYEQYF,TGCGCCAGCAGCGCAACGGGACAGGGGACCTACGAGCAGTACTTC
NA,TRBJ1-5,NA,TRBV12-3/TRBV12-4,CASSLTGLNQPQHF,TGTGCCAGCAGTTTAACAGGGCTAAATCAGCCCCAGCATTTT
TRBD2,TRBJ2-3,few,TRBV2,CASSYDDETSGGAGDTQYF,TGTGCCAGCAGTTACGACGATGAAACTAGCGGGGGGGCTGGAGATACGCAGTATTTT
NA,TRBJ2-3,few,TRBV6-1,CASGSREGGSTDTQYF,TGTGCCAGCGGGTCTCGTGAAGGGGGTAGCACAGATACGCAGTATTTT
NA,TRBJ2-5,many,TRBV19,CASSIISKETQYF,TGTGCCAGTAGTATTATCTCTAAAGAGACCCAGTACTTC
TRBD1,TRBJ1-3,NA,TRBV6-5,CASSTDRDSGNTIYF,TGTGCCAGCAGCACGGACAGGGACTCTGGAAACACCATATATTTT
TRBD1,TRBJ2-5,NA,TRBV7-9,CASSLVDRVPQETQYF,TGTGCCAGCAGCTTAGTGGACAGGGTGCCACAAGAGACCCAGTACTTC
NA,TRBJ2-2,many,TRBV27,CASSLSTIPGELFF,TGTGCCAGCAGTTTATCCACCATCCCCGGGGAGCTGTTTTTT
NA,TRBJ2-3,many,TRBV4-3,CASSQVSLDTQYF,TGCGCCAGCAGCCAAGTTTCCCTGGATACGCAGTATTTT
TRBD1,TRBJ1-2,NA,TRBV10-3,CASWQGAEGYTF,TGTGCCAGTTGGCAGGGGGCGGAGGGCTACACCTTC
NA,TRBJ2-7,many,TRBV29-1,CSANSGTNEQYF,TGCAGCGCTAACTCAGGTACCAACGAGCAGTACTTC
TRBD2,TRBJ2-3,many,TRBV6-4,CASSEGAGAADTQYF,TGTGCCAGCAGTGAAGGAGCGGGGGCCGCAGATACGCAGTATTTT
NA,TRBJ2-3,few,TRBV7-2,CASSSWGGASDTQYF,TGTGCCAGCAGCTCCTGGGGGGGGGCGTCAGATACGCAGTATTTT
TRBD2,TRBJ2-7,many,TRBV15,CATSRGSGGTYEQYF,TGTGCCACCAGCAGAGGTAGCGGGGGAACCTACGAGCAGTACTTC
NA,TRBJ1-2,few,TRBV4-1,CASSQETRVVSYGYTF,TGCGCCAGCAGCCAAGAAACCAGAGTCGTTAGCTATGGCTACACCTTC
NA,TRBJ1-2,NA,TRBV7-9,CASSLVPNYGYTF,TGTGCCAGCAGCTTAGTACCTAACTATGGCTACACCTTC
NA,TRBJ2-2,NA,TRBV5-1,CASSLGPANTGELFF,TGCGCCAGCAGCTTAGGACCAGCGAACACCGGGGAGCTGTTTTTT
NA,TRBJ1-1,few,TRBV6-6,CASGFQLNTEAFF,TGTGCCAGCGGGTTTCAATTAAACACTGAAGCTTTCTTT
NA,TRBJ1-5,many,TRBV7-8,CASSLARRGQPQHF,TGTGCCAGCAGCTTAGCGCGAAGGGGTCAGCCCCAGCATTTT
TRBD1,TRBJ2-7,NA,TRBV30,CAWSAPGDRGSYEQYF,TGTGCCTGGAGTGCCCCCGGGGACAGGGGATCCTACGAGCAGTACTTC
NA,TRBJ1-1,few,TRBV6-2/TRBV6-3,CASSPPGYTEAFF,TGTGCCAGCAGTCCGCCCGGGTACACTGAAGCTTTCTTT
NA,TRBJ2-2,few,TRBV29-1,CSGANTGELFF,TGCAGCGGGGCGAACACCGGGGAGCTGTTTTTT
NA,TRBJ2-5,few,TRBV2,CASMEEGAQETQYF,TGTGCCAGCATGGAGGAGGGGGCGCAGGAGACCCAGTACTTC
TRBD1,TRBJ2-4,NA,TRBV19,CASSYLPGQENNIQYF,TGTGCCAGTAGTTACCTCCCTGGACAGGAAAACAACATTCAGTACTTC
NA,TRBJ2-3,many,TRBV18,CASSPGTDTQYF,TGTGCCAGCTCACCCGGCACAGATACGCAGTATTTT
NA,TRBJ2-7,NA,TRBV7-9,CASSPLGPVVEQYF,TGTGCCAGCAGCCCCCTCGGCCCGGTAGTTGAGCAGTACTTC
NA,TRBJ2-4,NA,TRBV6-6,CASSSHPGPATGNIQYF,TGTGCCAGCAGTTCCCACCCGGGGCCGGCCACCGGAAACATTCAGTACTTC
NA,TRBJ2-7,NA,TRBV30,CAWSPGPYEQYF,TGTGCCTGGAGCCCCGGGCCTTACGAGCAGTACTTC
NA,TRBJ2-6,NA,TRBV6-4,CASSDSNSGANVLTF,TGTGCCAGCAGTGACTCTAACTCTGGGGCCAACGTCCTGACTTTC
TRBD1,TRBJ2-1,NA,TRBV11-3,CASSLLTGATYNEQFF,TGTGCCAGCAGCTTGTTGACAGGGGCCACCTACAATGAGCAGTTCTTC
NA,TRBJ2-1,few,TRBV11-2,CASSLFAGNEQFF,TGTGCCAGCAGCTTATTTGCCGGGAATGAGCAGTTCTTC
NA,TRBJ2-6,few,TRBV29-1,CSVAGAGSGANVLTF,TGCAGCGTCGCAGGCGCCGGATCGGGGGCCAACGTCCTGACTTTC
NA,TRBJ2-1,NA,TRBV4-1,CASSVGAAGNNEQFF,TGCGCCAGCAGCGTGGGGGCGGCGGGCAACAATGAGCAGTTCTTC
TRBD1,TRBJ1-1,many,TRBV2,CASSPSMGNRGLNTEAFF,TGTGCCAGCAGTCCCTCTATGGGTAACAGGGGACTGAACACTGAAGCTTTCTTT
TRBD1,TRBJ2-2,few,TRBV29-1,CSTRDRGLTGELFF,TGCAGCACCCGGGACAGGGGGCTTACCGGGGAGCTGTTTTTT
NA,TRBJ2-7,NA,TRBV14,CASRSGQRYEQYF,TGTGCCAGCCGGTCCGGACAGCGGTACGAGCAGTACTTC
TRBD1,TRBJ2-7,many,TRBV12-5,CASGLSADRAFGQYF,TGTGCTAGTGGTTTGTCGGCGGACAGGGCTTTCGGGCAGTACTTC
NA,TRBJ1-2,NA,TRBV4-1,CASRRDNPNYGYTF,TGCGCCAGCAGACGGGACAATCCTAACTATGGCTACACCTTC
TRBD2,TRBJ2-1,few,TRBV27,CASSWGLAGSYNEQFF,TGTGCCAGCAGTTGGGGACTAGCGGGGTCGTACAATGAGCAGTTCTTC
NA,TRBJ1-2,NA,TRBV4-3,CASSQDRAEYYGYTF,TGCGCCAGCAGCCAAGATAGGGCCGAATACTATGGCTACACCTTC
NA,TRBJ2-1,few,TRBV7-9,CASLGESGKQFF,TGTGCCAGCTTGGGGGAAAGTGGAAAGCAGTTCTTC
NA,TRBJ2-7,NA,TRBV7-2,CASSLAARVSYEQYF,TGTGCCAGCAGCTTAGCGGCGCGGGTCTCCTACGAGCAGTACTTC
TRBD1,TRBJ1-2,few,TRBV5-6,CASSLGQGVEGYTF,TGTGCCAGCAGCTTGGGACAGGGGGTCGAGGGCTACACCTTC